This TCR beta chain was captured by sequencing in a study of blood T cell repertoires in COVID-19. Study-wide context: The study drew acute and convalescent COVID-19 samples from the United States, Italy and Spain. PBMCs, B-cell-depleted T cells, or T cells were the source of the cDNA or gDNA that made up the material.

Germline V gives CDR1 SGHRS, CDR2 YFSETQ. This CDR3 has 17 residues. V was shortened by 0 bases and J by 0 bases, with 14 bases between the two germline ends. In the authors' methods: Amplification of reference gene primers was used by the study to estimate nucleated cell counts. Sequencing was performed with immunoSEQ multiplex PCR; in TCRdb, only in-frame clones are kept and a portion is missing. Clone size and V and J calls were adopted from that table, with D and trimming inferred from the DNA. The table has more than 150,000 clones, roughly 84% seen once. The rearrangement links TRBV5-1 to TRBJ2-3, with a weak D call TRBD2 (7 bases). The TCR sequence derives from a woman in her forties or fifties with acute or convalescent COVID-19. The sequencing sample was made of peripheral blood. CDR3 coding DNA: TGCGCCAGCAGCTTGGGGGGGCCGGGGGGAAGCACAGATACGCAGTATTTT. Amino acid sequence: CASSLGGPGGSTDTQYF.